These T cell receptor beta chains were read from a single sample in a study of blood T cell repertoires in COVID-19. Sequencing used immunoSEQ multiplex PCR; TCRdb keeps in-frame clones, though not all of them. The table includes 200,000 to 250,000 clones, 87% detected once. Input material: peripheral blood. The receptors were gathered from a woman aged 18-29 years who had recovered from COVID-19. The CDR3 runs from the conserved cysteine through the conserved F or W. The order of the fields is V gene, clone size, J gene, D gene, CDR3 protein, CDR3 DNA. D genes are given only for firm matches. The size field is filled for only some rows; it gives once, few, many or a size class.

>TRBV6-2/TRBV6-3|-|TRBJ1-4|-
CASSYGGEKLFF
TGTGCCAGCAGTTACGGCGGTGAAAAACTGTTTTTT
>TRBV7-3|once|TRBJ2-5|-
CASSPQLGDETQYF
TGTGCCAGCAGCCCCCAATTGGGCGATGAGACCCAGTACTTC
>TRBV12-5|-|TRBJ1-1|-
CASGLSSLNTEAFF
TGTGCTAGTGGTTTGTCCAGTCTGAACACTGAAGCTTTCTTT
>TRBV5-1|once|TRBJ2-7|-
CASSRGTVKSYEQYF
TGCGCCAGCAGTCGCGGGACAGTGAAGTCCTACGAGCAGTACTTC
>TRBV27|-|TRBJ2-7|-
CASGYGVPYEQYF
TGTGCCAGCGGGTACGGGGTGCCCTACGAGCAGTACTTC
>TRBV6-2/TRBV6-3|-|TRBJ2-1|TRBD2
CASSYSQGTSGFSYNEQFF
TGTGCCAGCAGTTACTCGCAGGGGACTAGCGGGTTCTCCTACAATGAGCAGTTCTTC
>TRBV6-2/TRBV6-3|few|TRBJ1-5|-
CASSVGSSNQPQHF
TGTGCCAGCAGTGTAGGGAGCAGCAATCAGCCCCAGCATTTT
>TRBV7-9|-|TRBJ2-3|-
CASSEPGHLLDTQYF
TGTGCCAGCAGCGAACCGGGACACCTTCTGGATACGCAGTATTTT
>TRBV24-1|-|TRBJ2-5|TRBD1
CATSDGQGETQYF
TGTGCCACCAGTGATGGACAGGGGGAGACCCAGTACTTC
>TRBV5-6|-|TRBJ2-1|-
CASSAGTLYNEQFF
TGTGCCAGCAGCGCGGGAACCTTATACAATGAGCAGTTCTTC
>TRBV5-1|once|TRBJ2-7|-
CASSLVSYEQYF
TGCGCCAGCAGCTTGGTTAGTTACGAGCAGTACTTC
>TRBV6-2/TRBV6-3|-|TRBJ1-5|TRBD1
CASSSLDDRGQPQHF
TGTGCCAGCAGTTCGCTCGATGACAGGGGTCAGCCCCAGCATTTT
>TRBV7-3|once|TRBJ2-1|TRBD2
CASSPWTSGSSYNEQFF
TGTGCCAGCAGCCCCTGGACTAGCGGGAGCTCCTACAATGAGCAGTTCTTC
>TRBV9|once|TRBJ1-2|-
CASSVNPEGRGYGYTF
TGTGCCAGCAGCGTAAATCCCGAGGGCCGAGGCTATGGCTACACCTTC
>TRBV6-5|-|TRBJ1-2|TRBD1
CASSFRQGIDGYTF
TGTGCCAGCAGTTTCCGACAGGGAATCGATGGCTACACCTTC
>TRBV2|few|TRBJ1-6|TRBD1
CASRGQSSYNSPLHF
TGTGCCAGCAGGGGACAGAGCTCCTATAATTCACCCCTCCACTTT
>TRBV27|-|TRBJ1-2|-
CASSAGVIPYGYTF
TGTGCCAGCAGTGCAGGGGTAATTCCCTATGGCTACACCTTC
>TRBV25-1|-|TRBJ2-1|TRBD2
CASKVGLAGANEQFF
TGTGCCAGCAAGGTTGGGCTAGCGGGAGCAAATGAGCAGTTCTTC
>TRBV7-9|-|TRBJ2-7|TRBD2
CASSIPSGLAYEQYF
TGTGCCAGCAGCATCCCTAGCGGGCTCGCCTACGAGCAGTACTTC
>TRBV6-2/TRBV6-3|once|TRBJ2-3|TRBD2
CASSYGREGRFDTQYF
TGTGCCAGCAGTTACGGGCGGGAGGGCCGTTTTGATACGCAGTATTTT
>TRBV7-7|-|TRBJ2-3|TRBD1
CASSSTGDSTDTQYF
TGTGCCAGCAGCTCGACAGGGGATAGCACAGATACGCAGTATTTT
>TRBV6-5|once|TRBJ1-1|TRBD1
CASSSTDRVTEAFF
TGTGCCAGCAGCTCCACCGACAGGGTGACCGAAGCTTTCTTT
>TRBV7-2|-|TRBJ1-5|-
CASSLSSRAGQPQHF
TGTGCCAGCAGCTTATCATCCAGGGCAGGACAGCCCCAGCATTTT
>TRBV6-1|-|TRBJ1-6|-
CASSEAWGHNSPLHF
TGTGCCAGCAGTGAAGCATGGGGGCATAATTCACCCCTCCACTTT
>TRBV30|-|TRBJ1-1|-
CAWSAGQLYTEAFF
TGTGCCTGGAGCGCTGGGCAGTTGTACACTGAAGCTTTCTTT
>TRBV10-3|-|TRBJ2-7|TRBD1
CAISESKPGQGVYEQYF
TGTGCCATCAGTGAGTCGAAGCCGGGACAGGGGGTCTACGAGCAGTACTTC
>TRBV23-1|-|TRBJ2-2|-
CASSRAPGAGELFF
TGCGCCAGCAGTCGGGCACCAGGGGCCGGGGAGCTGTTTTTT
>TRBV7-3|once|TRBJ2-1|TRBD2
CASSREVAGVNEQFF
TGTGCCAGCAGCCGGGAGGTAGCGGGAGTGAATGAGCAGTTCTTC
>TRBV15|-|TRBJ1-1|TRBD1
CATSDLGRDRAEAFF
TGTGCCACCAGCGACCTCGGGCGGGACAGGGCTGAAGCTTTCTTT
>TRBV6-5|-|TRBJ2-7|-
CASSYFFETVYEQYF
TGTGCCAGCAGTTACTTCTTCGAAACAGTCTACGAGCAGTACTTC
>TRBV30|-|TRBJ1-6|-
CAWTTTWREAKNSPLHF
TGTGCCTGGACCACTACCTGGAGGGAGGCAAAGAATTCACCCCTCCACTTT
>TRBV7-9|-|TRBJ2-1|TRBD2
CASSPTTALAAEQFF
TGTGCCAGCAGCCCCACGACGGCTCTAGCGGCCGAGCAGTTCTTC
>TRBV6-2/TRBV6-3|few|TRBJ1-2|TRBD1
CASSLGQPSAYGYTF
TGTGCCAGCAGCCTGGGACAGCCTTCGGCCTATGGCTACACCTTC
>TRBV6-4|-|TRBJ2-1|TRBD2
CASSDSGLAGRDEQFF
TGTGCCAGCAGTGACTCCGGGCTAGCGGGACGGGATGAGCAGTTCTTC
>TRBV7-3|-|TRBJ2-7|TRBD1
CASSPSRTGEQYF
TGTGCCAGCAGCCCTTCCCGGACAGGGGAGCAGTACTTC
>TRBV25-1|-|TRBJ2-7|TRBD1
CASSGPPGQGYEQYF
TGTGCCAGCAGTGGGCCCCCGGGACAGGGGTACGAGCAGTACTTC
>TRBV2|-|TRBJ2-5|-
CASSTQETQYF
TGTGCCAGCAGTACTCAAGAGACCCAGTACTTC
>TRBV6-2/TRBV6-3|few|TRBJ2-1|TRBD2
CASSWTSSGEQFF
TGTGCCAGCAGTTGGACTAGCTCGGGTGAGCAGTTCTTC
>TRBV24-1|-|TRBJ2-7|-
CATSDQNLAEQYF
TGTGCCACCAGTGACCAAAATCTTGCGGAGCAGTACTTC
>TRBV5-4|-|TRBJ2-1|TRBD2
CASSRSGIYNEQFF
TGTGCCAGCAGCCGTAGCGGGATCTACAATGAGCAGTTCTTC
>TRBV5-6|-|TRBJ2-1|TRBD2
CASSPRGSGRSNEQFF
TGTGCCAGCAGCCCCCGGGGTAGCGGGAGATCGAATGAGCAGTTCTTC
>TRBV6-5|-|TRBJ2-3|-
CASKDYSTDTQYF
TGTGCCAGCAAGGACTATAGCACAGATACGCAGTATTTT